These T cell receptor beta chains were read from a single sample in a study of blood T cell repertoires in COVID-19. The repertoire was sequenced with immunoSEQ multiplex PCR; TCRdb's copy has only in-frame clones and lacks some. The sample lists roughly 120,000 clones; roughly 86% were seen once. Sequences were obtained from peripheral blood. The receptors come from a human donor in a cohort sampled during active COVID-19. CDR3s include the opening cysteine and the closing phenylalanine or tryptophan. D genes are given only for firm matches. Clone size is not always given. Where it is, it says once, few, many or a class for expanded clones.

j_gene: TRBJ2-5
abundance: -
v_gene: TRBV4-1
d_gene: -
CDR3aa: CASSQVPEGVGETQYF
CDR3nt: TGCGCCAGCAGCCAAGTTCCAGAGGGGGTTGGAGAGACCCAGTACTTC

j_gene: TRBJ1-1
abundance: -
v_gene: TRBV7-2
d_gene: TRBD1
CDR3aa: CASSSDRGRGEAFF
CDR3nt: TGTGCCAGCAGCTCAGACAGGGGTCGTGGTGAAGCTTTCTTT

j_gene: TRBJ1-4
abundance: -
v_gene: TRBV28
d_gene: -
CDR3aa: CASSLWQRNEKLFF
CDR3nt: TGTGCCAGCAGTTTATGGCAGCGTAATGAAAAACTGTTTTTT

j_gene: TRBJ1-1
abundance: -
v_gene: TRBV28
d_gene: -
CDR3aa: CASIAAGSPEAFF
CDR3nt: TGTGCCAGCATCGCTGCCGGGTCCCCAGAAGCTTTCTTT

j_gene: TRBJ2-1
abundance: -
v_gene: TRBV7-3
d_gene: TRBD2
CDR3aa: CASSLIGRTSGTDEQFF
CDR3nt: TGTGCCAGCAGCTTAATCGGTAGGACTAGCGGGACGGATGAGCAGTTCTTC

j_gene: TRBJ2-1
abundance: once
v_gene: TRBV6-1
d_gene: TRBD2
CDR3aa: CASSEGGSGRGEQFF
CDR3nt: TGTGCCAGCAGTGAAGGCGGTAGCGGGAGAGGTGAGCAGTTCTTC

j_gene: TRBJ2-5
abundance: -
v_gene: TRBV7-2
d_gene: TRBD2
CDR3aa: CASTPVQRLAGLQETQYF
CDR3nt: TGTGCCAGCACCCCGGTCCAAAGACTAGCGGGACTCCAAGAGACCCAGTACTTC

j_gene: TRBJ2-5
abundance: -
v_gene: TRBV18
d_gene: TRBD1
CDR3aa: CASSQQGTGGGETQYF
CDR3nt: TGTGCCAGCTCCCAACAAGGGACAGGGGGCGGAGAGACCCAGTACTTC

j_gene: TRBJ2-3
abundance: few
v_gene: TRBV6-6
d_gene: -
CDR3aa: CASRTTVTDTQYF
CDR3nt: TGTGCCAGCAGGACGACAGTCACAGATACGCAGTATTTT

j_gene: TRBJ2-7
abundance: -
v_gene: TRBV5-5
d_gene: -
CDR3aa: CASSLSGLDRRIGEQYF
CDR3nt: TGTGCCAGCAGCTTGTCGGGGTTGGACAGAAGAATAGGCGAGCAGTACTTC

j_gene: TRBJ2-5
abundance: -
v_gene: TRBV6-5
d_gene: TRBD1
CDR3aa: CASRRQGAVQTQYF
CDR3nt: TGTGCCAGCAGACGACAGGGGGCAGTACAGACCCAGTACTTC

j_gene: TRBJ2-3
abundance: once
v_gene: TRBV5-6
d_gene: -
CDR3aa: CASSKGGSNPRTDTQYF
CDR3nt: TGTGCCAGCAGCAAAGGTGGGAGCAACCCGAGAACAGATACGCAGTATTTT

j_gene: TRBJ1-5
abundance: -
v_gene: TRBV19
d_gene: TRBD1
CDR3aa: CASSPRQGASNQPQHF
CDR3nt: TGTGCCAGTAGCCCGAGACAGGGGGCAAGCAATCAGCCCCAGCATTTT

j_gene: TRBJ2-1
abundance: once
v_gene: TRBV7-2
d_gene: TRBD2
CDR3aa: CASSSLSGAPYNEQFF
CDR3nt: TGTGCCAGCAGCTCCCTTAGCGGGGCCCCCTACAATGAGCAGTTCTTC

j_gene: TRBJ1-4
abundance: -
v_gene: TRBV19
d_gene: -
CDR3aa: CASRSPRIWDEKLFF
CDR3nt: TGTGCCAGTAGATCACCTAGGATATGGGATGAAAAACTGTTTTTT

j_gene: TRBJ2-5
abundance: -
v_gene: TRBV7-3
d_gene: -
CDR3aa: CASSSLPRGETQYF
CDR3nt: TGTGCCAGCAGCTCCCTTCCAAGGGGAGAGACCCAGTACTTC

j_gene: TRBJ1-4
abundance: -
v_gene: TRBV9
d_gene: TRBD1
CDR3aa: CASSTGGHEKLFF
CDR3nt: TGTGCCAGCAGTACAGGGGGCCATGAAAAACTGTTTTTT

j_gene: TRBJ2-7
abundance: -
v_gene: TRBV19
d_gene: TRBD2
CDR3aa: CASSIGLGLATGEQYF
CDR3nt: TGTGCCAGTAGTATAGGTCTCGGACTAGCGACGGGCGAGCAGTACTTC

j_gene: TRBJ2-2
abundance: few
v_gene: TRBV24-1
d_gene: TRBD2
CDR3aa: CATSDYTSGRAGELFF
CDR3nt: TGTGCCACCAGTGATTATACTAGCGGGAGGGCCGGGGAGCTGTTTTTT

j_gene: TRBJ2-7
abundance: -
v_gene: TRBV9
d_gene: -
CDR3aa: CASSVGRGVYEQYF
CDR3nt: TGTGCCAGCAGCGTAGGCAGGGGGGTCTACGAGCAGTACTTC

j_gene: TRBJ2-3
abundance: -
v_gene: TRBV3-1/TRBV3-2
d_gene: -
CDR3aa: CASSHILLSTDTQYF
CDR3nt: TGTGCCAGCAGCCATATACTCCTAAGCACAGATACGCAGTATTTT

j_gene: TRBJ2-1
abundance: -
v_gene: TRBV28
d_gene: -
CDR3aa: CASSLILANEQFF
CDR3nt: TGTGCCAGCAGTTTGATACTAGCCAATGAGCAGTTCTTC

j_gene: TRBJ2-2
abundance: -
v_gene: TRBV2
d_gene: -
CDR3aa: CASIGLKTDGTITGELFF
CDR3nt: TGTGCCAGCATAGGGCTCAAGACAGACGGGACAATCACCGGGGAGCTGTTTTTT

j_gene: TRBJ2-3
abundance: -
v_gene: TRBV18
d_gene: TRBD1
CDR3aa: CASSARDRVTDTQYF
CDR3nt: TGTGCCAGCTCCGCCCGGGACAGGGTTACAGATACGCAGTATTTT

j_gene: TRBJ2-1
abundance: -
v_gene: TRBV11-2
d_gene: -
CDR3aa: CASSQDRGDEQFF
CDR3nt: TGTGCCAGCAGCCAAGACCGAGGCGATGAGCAGTTCTTC

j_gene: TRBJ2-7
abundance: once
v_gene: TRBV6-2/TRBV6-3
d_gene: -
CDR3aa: CASSSRFERVMYEQYF
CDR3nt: TGTGCCAGCAGTTCTCGATTCGAGCGGGTTATGTACGAGCAGTACTTC

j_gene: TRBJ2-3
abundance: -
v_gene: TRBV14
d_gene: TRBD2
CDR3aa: CASSPGLAGGTDTQYF
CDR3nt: TGTGCCAGCAGCCCCGGACTAGCGGGAGGCACAGATACGCAGTATTTT

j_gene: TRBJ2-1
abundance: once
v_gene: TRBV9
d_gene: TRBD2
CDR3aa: CASTKASGGGNEQFF
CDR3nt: TGTGCCAGCACCAAGGCATCGGGAGGGGGGAATGAGCAGTTCTTC